This TCR beta chain was profiled in a study of blood T cell repertoires in COVID-19. Across the whole study: Samples came from the United States, Italy and Spain, spanning acute and convalescent COVID-19.

What the recovered Cohort 3 donors had was two negative PCRs, clearance, or symptom resolution. Libraries were prepared by immunoSEQ multiplex PCR; TCRdb keeps only in-frame clonotypes and omits some of them. The sample carries 230,000 or so clones, about 88% recorded once. V dropped 4 bases and J dropped 0; count of bases not matched to a gene: 5. Germline CDR1 and CDR2: SGHTA and FQGNSA. The CDR3 is 15 residues long. V is TRBV7-2 and J is TRBJ1-2; 7 nucleotides agree with TRBD1. Material: PBMCs or T cells enriched from blood (not recorded which). This clonotype originated in a woman aged 25 to 39 who had recovered from COVID-19. The CDR3 region is CASSSGTAANYGYTF. CDR3 DNA: TGTGCCAGCAGCTCAGGGACAGCAGCTAACTATGGCTACACCTTC.